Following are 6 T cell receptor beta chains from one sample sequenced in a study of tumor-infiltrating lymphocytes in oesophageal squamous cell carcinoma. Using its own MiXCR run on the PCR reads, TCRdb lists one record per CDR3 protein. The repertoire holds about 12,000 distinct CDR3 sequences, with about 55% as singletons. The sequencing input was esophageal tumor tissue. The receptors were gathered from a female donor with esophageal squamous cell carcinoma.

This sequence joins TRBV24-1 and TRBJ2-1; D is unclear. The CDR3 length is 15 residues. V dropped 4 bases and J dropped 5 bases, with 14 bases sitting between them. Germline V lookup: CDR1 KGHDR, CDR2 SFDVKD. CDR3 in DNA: TGTGCCACCAGTGAACCCCGGTCCCCCCACAATGAGCAGTTCTTC. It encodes CATSEPRSPHNEQFF.

In DNA, the CDR3 is TGTGCCAGCTCACAGGGGGCGCAAACAGATACGCAGTATTTT. Its protein is CASSQGAQTDTQYF. The chain has TRBV6-1 and TRBJ2-3, with TRBD1 matching 9 bases. This CDR3 has 14 amino acids. V lost 8 bases and J lost 3; bases outside the gene matches: 6. Germline CDR1 and CDR2: MNHNS and SASEGT.

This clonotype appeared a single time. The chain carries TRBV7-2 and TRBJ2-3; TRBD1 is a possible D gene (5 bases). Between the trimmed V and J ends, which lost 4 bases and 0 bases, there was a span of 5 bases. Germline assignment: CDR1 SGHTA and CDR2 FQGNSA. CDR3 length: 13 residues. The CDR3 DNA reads TGTGCCAGCAGCTCAGGGAGCACAGATACGCAGTATTTT. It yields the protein CASSSGSTDTQYF. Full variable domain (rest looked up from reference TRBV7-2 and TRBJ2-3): GAGVSQSPSNKVTEKGKDVELRCDPISGHTALYWYRQSLGQGLEFLIYFQGNSAPDKSGLPSDRFSAERTGGSVSTLTIQRTQQEDSAVYLCASSSGSTDTQYFGPGTRLTVL.

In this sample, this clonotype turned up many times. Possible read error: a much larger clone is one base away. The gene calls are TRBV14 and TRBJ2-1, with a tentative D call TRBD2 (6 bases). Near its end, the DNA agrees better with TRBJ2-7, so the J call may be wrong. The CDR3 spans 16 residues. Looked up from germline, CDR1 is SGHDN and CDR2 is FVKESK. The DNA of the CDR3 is TGTGCCAGCAGCCAATGGGGGGTGATCTCCTACAATGAGCAGTACTTC. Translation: CASSQWGVISYNEQYF.

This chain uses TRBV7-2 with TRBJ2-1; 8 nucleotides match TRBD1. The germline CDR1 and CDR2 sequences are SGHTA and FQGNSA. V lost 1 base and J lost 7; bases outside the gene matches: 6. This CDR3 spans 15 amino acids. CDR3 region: CASSLDPGGVNEQFF. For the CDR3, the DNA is TGTGCCAGCAGCTTAGATCCAGGGGGCGTGAATGAGCAGTTCTTC. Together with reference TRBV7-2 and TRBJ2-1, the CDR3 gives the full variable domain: GAGVSQSPSNKVTEKGKDVELRCDPISGHTALYWYRQSLGQGLEFLIYFQGNSAPDKSGLPSDRFSAERTGGSVSTLTIQRTQQEDSAVYLCASSLDPGGVNEQFFGPGTRLTVL.

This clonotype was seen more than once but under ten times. In DNA form, the CDR3 reads TGTGCCAGCAGTGATGGGCTAGCGGGGTTCTTCACCGGGGAGCTGTTTTTT. This sequence encodes CASSDGLAGFFTGELFF. The chain couples TRBV2 to TRBJ2-2, with 9 nucleotides matching TRBD2. The germline V gene has CDR1 SNHLY and CDR2 FYNNEI. The CDR3 runs to 17 residues. Trimming at V came to 3 bases and at J to 4 bases, leaving 9 bases not matched to a gene.